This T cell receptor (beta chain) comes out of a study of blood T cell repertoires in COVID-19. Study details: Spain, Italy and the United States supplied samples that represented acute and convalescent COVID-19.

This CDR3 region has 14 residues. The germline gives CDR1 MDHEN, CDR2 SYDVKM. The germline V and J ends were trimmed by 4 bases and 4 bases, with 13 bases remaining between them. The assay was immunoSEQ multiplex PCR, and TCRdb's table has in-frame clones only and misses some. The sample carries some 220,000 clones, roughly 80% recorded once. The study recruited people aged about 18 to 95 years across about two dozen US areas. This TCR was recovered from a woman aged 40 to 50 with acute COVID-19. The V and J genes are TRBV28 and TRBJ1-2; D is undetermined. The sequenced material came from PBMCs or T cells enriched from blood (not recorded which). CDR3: CASSSATRGYGYTF. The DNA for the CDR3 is TGTGCCAGCAGTTCCGCTACTCGGGGCTATGGCTACACCTTC.